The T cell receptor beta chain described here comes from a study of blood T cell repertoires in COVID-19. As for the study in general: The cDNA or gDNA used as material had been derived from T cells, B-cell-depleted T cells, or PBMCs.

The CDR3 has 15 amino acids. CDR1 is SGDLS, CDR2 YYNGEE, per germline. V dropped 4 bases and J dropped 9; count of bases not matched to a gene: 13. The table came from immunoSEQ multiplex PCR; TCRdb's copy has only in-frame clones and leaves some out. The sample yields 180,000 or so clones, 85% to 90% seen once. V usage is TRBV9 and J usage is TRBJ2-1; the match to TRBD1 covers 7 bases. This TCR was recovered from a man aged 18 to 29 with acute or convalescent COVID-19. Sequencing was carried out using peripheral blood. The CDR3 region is CASSSGGSITGEQFF. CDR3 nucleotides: TGTGCCAGCAGCTCAGGGGGTAGTATTACTGGTGAGCAGTTCTTC.